This passage covers 22 T cell receptor beta chains from one sample sequenced in a study of T-cell reconstitution after alpha-beta-depleted transplantation in children. This sample's TCRbeta library carried unique molecular identifier barcodes. TCRdb independently ran MiXCR on the PCR reads; one entry per CDR3 protein. The sample shows just over 950,000 distinct CDR3 sequences, 25% to 35% of them seen only once. This specimen consisted of PBMCs, mostly from graft donor cells, obtained 360 days after TCRalphabeta/CD19-depleted stem cell transplant. These TCRs come from a boy younger than two who had a stem cell transplant for SCID, so the T cells may come from the graft donor.

This clonotype was counted only a few times. V gene TRBV4-1 combines with J gene TRBJ1-4; D might be TRBD1 (6 bases). Germline-derived CDR1 and CDR2 are MGHRA and YSYEKL. V lost 5 bases and J lost 9, with 10 bases in between. The CDR3 has 12 amino acids. The CDR3 DNA sequence: TGCGCCAGCAGCTTCAGGGGCAAAAAACTGTTTTTT. Its protein is CASSFRGKKLFF.

This clonotype was counted between two and nine times. The chain combines TRBV7-8 with TRBJ2-3, with D possibly matching TRBD2 (7 bases). Trimming removed 1 base from V and 5 bases from J, with 13 bases in between. CDR3 length: 15 amino acids. Germline loops: CDR1 SGHVS, CDR2 FQNEAQ. In nucleotides, the CDR3 is TGTGCCAGCAGCTTAGTGGGGGGGCAGGTAGATACGCAGTATTTT. Residues: CASSLVGGQVDTQYF.

The chain carries TRBV6-5 and TRBJ1-4; the D gene is possibly TRBD1 (5 bases). The CDR3 is 14 amino acids. Germline V gene data show CDR1 as MNHEY and CDR2 as SVGAGI. With 4 bases removed from V and 6 bases from J, the gap between germline ends came to 12 bases. The DNA for the CDR3 is TGTGCCAGCAGTTTGTCGCCGGGGGATGAAAAACTGTTTTTT. Translation gives CASSLSPGDEKLFF.

This clonotype was seen ten or more times. The CDR3 loop reads CASAGMVGSYNEQFF. The CDR3 bases are TGTGCCAGCGCCGGGATGGTGGGCTCCTACAATGAGCAGTTCTTC. The chain joins TRBV7-3 to TRBJ2-1; tentatively, D is TRBD2 (5 bases). Trimming took 8 bases from V and 0 from J, leaving 14 bases between them. CDR1 is SGHTA and CDR2 is FQGTGA in the germline V gene. CDR3 size: 15 residues.

This clonotype has a handful of counts. The V and J genes are TRBV4-2 and TRBJ2-1, with 9 positions matching TRBD2. V dropped 0 bases and J dropped 5; count of bases not matched to a gene: 5. CDR1 LGHNA and CDR2 YNFKEQ come from the germline V gene. The CDR3 contains 16 residues. DNA of the CDR3: TGTGCCAGCAGCCAAGATAGGCGGGGGGGTAACAATGAGCAGTTCTTC. It specifies CASSQDRRGGNNEQFF.

There are a few counts of this clonotype. For the CDR3, the DNA is TGTGCCAGCAGCCCCGGGGCGTCTGGAAACACCATATATTTT. Its translation is CASSPGASGNTIYF. The rearrangement links TRBV6-1 to TRBJ1-3; perhaps TRBD1 as D (5 bases). CDR3 size: 14 residues. The V and J ends lost 6 bases and 1 base respectively, with 10 bases between them. Germline CDR1 MNHNS, CDR2 SASEGT.

This sequence joins TRBV5-4 and TRBJ2-1, with TRBD2 matching over 11 bases. Germline CDR1 reads SGHNT; CDR2 reads YYREEE (reference sequence). Losses at the gene ends were 0 bases for V and 2 bases for J; bases not matched to a gene: 7. The CDR3 contains 18 residues. This CDR3 is CASSLGLAGGFAYNEQFF. DNA for the CDR3: TGTGCCAGCAGCTTGGGGCTAGCGGGGGGCTTTGCCTACAATGAGCAGTTCTTC.

This clonotype was picked up a small number of times. The CDR3 nucleotides read TGTGCCAGCAGCTTATTTGCAACTAATGAAAAACTGTTTTTT. Its translation is CASSLFATNEKLFF. This chain uses TRBV7-2 with TRBJ1-4; D is unclear. Trimming took 2 bases from V and 0 from J, leaving 4 bases between them. Germline V gene lookup returns CDR1 SGHTA and CDR2 FQGNSA. This CDR3 contains 14 residues.

This sequence joins TRBV27 and TRBJ1-1; D is perhaps TRBD1 (6 bases). The length of the CDR3 is 15 residues. The germline V and J ends were trimmed by 5 bases and 1 base, with 14 bases remaining between them. Germline CDR1 is MNHEY and CDR2 is SMNVEV (reference sequence). CDR3 residues: CASSPYRVRNTEAFF. In DNA, the CDR3 is TGTGCCAGCAGTCCCTACAGGGTGAGGAACACTGAAGCTTTCTTT.

This chain uses TRBV12-3 or TRBV12-4 with TRBJ2-3, with D perhaps given as TRBD1 or TRBD2 (6 bases each). Deletions cut 7 bases from V and 7 bases from J, with 18 bases between. The length of the CDR3 is 14 residues. CDR3 bases: TGTGCCAGCACCAAGGGGGGATCTTTGAATACGCAGTATTTT. The encoded protein is CASTKGGSLNTQYF.

This clonotype has just a few counts. This sequence joins TRBV11-2 and TRBJ1-5; 9 nucleotides match TRBD1. The CDR3 contains 13 residues. Trimming cost V 6 bases and J 10 bases; bases outside gene matches: 7. CDR1 is SGHAT and CDR2 is FQNNGV in the germline V gene. CDR3 residues: CASSRDRASPQHF. CDR3 DNA: TGTGCCAGCAGTCGGGACAGGGCTTCTCCCCAGCATTTT. Supplemented by reference TRBV11-2 and TRBJ1-5, the full variable domain reads EAGVAQSPRYKIIEKRQSVAFWCNPISGHATLYWYQQILGQGPKLLIQFQNNGVVDDSQLPKDRFSAERLKGVDSTLKIQPAKLEDSAVYLCASSRDRASPQHFGDGTRLSIL.

In its sample, this clonotype was seen a few times. The chain has TRBV7-3 and TRBJ2-1; 10 bases align to TRBD2. Germline assignment: CDR1 SGHTA and CDR2 FQGTGA. The CDR3 covers 16 residues. Trimming took 5 bases from V and 4 from J; bases not matched to a gene: 8. CDR3 sequence (DNA): TGTGCCAGCAGCCCGTGGGGTAGCGGGGGGTACAATGAGCAGTTCTTC. This codes for CASSPWGSGGYNEQFF.

The CDR3 nucleotides read TGTGCCAGCAGTAACCCTTACGGGGGAGTTCAAGAGACCCAGTACTTC. It is translated as CASSNPYGGVQETQYF. The chain combines TRBV6-2 or TRBV6-3 with TRBJ2-5; a weak D match, TRBD2 (6 bases). The CDR3 loop spans 16 amino acids. The germline V and J ends were trimmed by 5 bases and 2 bases, with 18 bases remaining between them. Germline lookup yields CDR1 MNHEY and CDR2 SVGEGT.

This clonotype was recorded a few times. The J gene is TRBJ2-4, the V gene TRBV7-9; D is unclear. Germline lookup yields CDR1 SEHNR and CDR2 FQNEAQ (reference sequence). V was pared by 5 bases and J by 3 bases, with 11 bases between. The CDR3 is 14 residues long. The DNA for the CDR3 is TGTGCCAGCAGCCTAGGGTTGGACAAAAACATTCAGTACTTC. Its translation: CASSLGLDKNIQYF.

This clonotype has more than one count but fewer than ten. This rearrangement joins TRBV12-3 or TRBV12-4 to TRBJ2-4; 10 nucleotides match TRBD2. The CDR3 loop spans 18 amino acids. The trim removed 5 bases at V and 0 bases at J, leaving 10 bases unmatched. DNA for the CDR3: TGTGCCAGCAGTGGGGGGACTAGCGTTACGCTAGCCAAAAACATTCAGTACTTC. Residues: CASSGGTSVTLAKNIQYF.

The V call is TRBV2, the J call TRBJ1-6; 7 nucleotides agree with TRBD1. This CDR3 is built from 14 residues. The J segment lost 9 bases and the V segment lost 7 bases, leaving 9 bases of the junction unmatched. From germline, CDR1 is SNHLY and CDR2 FYNNEI. Here the CDR3 DNA reads TGTGCCAGCAACGGTCACAGGGGATTTTCACCCCTCCACTTT. It is translated as CASNGHRGFSPLHF.

This clonotype has more than one count but fewer than ten. The chain uses TRBV12-3 or TRBV12-4 and TRBJ2-5; D possibly matches TRBD1 or TRBD2 (5 bases each). Trimming shortened V by 6 bases and J by 5 bases, and 13 bases separated the two germline ends. The CDR3 contains 13 residues. The CDR3 region is CASRGAWGETQYF. The CDR3 bases are TGTGCCAGCAGAGGGGCCTGGGGGGAGACCCAGTACTTC.

Many counts were recorded for this clonotype. The chain's CDR3 is CASRRASTDTQYF. Written as DNA, the CDR3 is TGTGCCAGCAGGCGGGCTAGCACAGATACGCAGTATTTT. This sequence joins TRBV5-6 and TRBJ2-3; D perhaps matches TRBD2 (5 bases). CDR3 length equals 13 residues. V lost 5 bases and J 0 bases, leaving 7 bases between the germline ends. CDR1 is SGHDT and CDR2 is YYEEEE in the germline V gene.

There are a few counts of this clonotype. The J gene is TRBJ2-2, the V gene TRBV6-5, with D tentatively TRBD2 (7 bases). The CDR3 has 12 residues. V was pared by 10 bases and J by 6 bases, with 12 bases between. CDR1 is MNHEY, CDR2 SVGAGI, per germline. Here the CDR3 reads CATMGGPGELFF. The CDR3 DNA sequence: TGTGCCACGATGGGGGGGCCCGGGGAGCTGTTTTTT.

The V gene is TRBV5-1, the J gene TRBJ1-1; no firm D call. The CDR3 runs to 15 residues. Germline V gives CDR1 SGHRS, CDR2 YFSETQ. Trimming removed 0 bases from V and 4 bases from J, with 13 bases in between. Here the CDR3 DNA reads TGCGCCAGCAGCTTGGGACCCAGAGGCGGCACTGAAGCTTTCTTT. Amino acids: CASSLGPRGGTEAFF. Drawing the rest from reference TRBV5-1 and TRBJ1-1, the complete variable domain is KAGVTQTPRYLIKTRGQQVTLSCSPISGHRSVSWYQQTPGQGLQFLFEYFSETQRNKGNFPGRFSGRQFSNSRSEMNVSTLELGDSALYLCASSLGPRGGTEAFFGQGTRLTVV.

This clonotype showed up just a few times. The J gene is TRBJ2-4, the V gene TRBV4-1; perhaps D is TRBD1 or TRBD2 (5 bases each). Trimming left V 4 bases short and J 6 bases short, with 19 bases between. Germline CDR1 and CDR2: MGHRA and YSYEKL. The length of the CDR3 is 16 residues. CDR3 nucleotides: TGCGCCAGCAGCCGCCTCAAAGGGACGTGGGGAAACATTCAGTACTTC. This codes for CASSRLKGTWGNIQYF.

This clonotype was picked up a small number of times. The rearrangement joins TRBV20-1 to TRBJ1-2; no reliable D call. The CDR3 totals 12 residues. V lost 8 bases and J lost 5, with 15 bases in between. Germline loops: CDR1 DFQATT, CDR2 SNEGSKA (reference sequence). CDR3 coding DNA: TGCAGTTATGCCGGGCCGAGTTATGGCTACACCTTC. Protein sequence: CSYAGPSYGYTF.